Detailed here is one T cell receptor (beta chain). What it recognizes is unknown. The CDR3 has 11 amino acids. The germline CDR1 and CDR2 sequences are SQVTM and ANQGSEA. Between the trimmed V and J ends, which lost 3 bases and 8 bases, there was a span of 10 bases. The source of the sample is a study of T cells in tumors after PD-1 blockade. Study overall: On average, peripheral blood gave about 120,000 TCR templates and under 45,000 unique clonotypes.

General study results and limits: Some novel exhausted tumor clones appeared in pre-treatment blood, suggesting peripheral recruitment.

Method: immunoSEQ multiplex PCR; TCRdb's copy keeps in-frame clones and lacks some. The repertoire includes more than 45,000 clones, 65% to 85% of them detected once, and over 7.5% sits in the top ten. Sequencing used PBMCs, obtained before anti-PD-1 therapy. The TCR originated in a human donor with advanced basal cell or squamous cell carcinoma (not recorded which). The rearrangement uses TRBV29-1 and TRBJ1-1; tentative D call: TRBD1 (5 bases). CDR3 coding DNA: TGCAGCGTTGAGGCAGGGCGGGAAGCTTTCTTT. It specifies CSVEAGREAFF.